In its sample, the clone carrying this TCR beta chain was seen a few times. The antigen is unknown. This sample's treatment: 10-day PBMC culture with coronavirus spike peptide pools or control peptides (ViraFEST assay). Negative nucleocapsid antibodies before and after vaccination showed no prior SARS-CoV-2 infection in healthy vaccine recipients. Upon completion of about 11 days of culture, CD4+ T cells were isolated via negative selection. The CDR3 runs to 12 residues. V gave up 0 bases and J gave up 3 bases, with 3 bases separating them. The germline V gene has CDR1 SNHLY and CDR2 FYNNEI. This record comes from a study of vaccination and CD4 T cells after COVID-19. At the level of the study: The stimulating agents, overlapping spike peptides, came from SARS-CoV-2, HCoV-NL63, HCoV-OC43 and HCoV-229E.

Once obtained from cultured CD4+ T cells, the DNA was sequenced using the Oncomine TCR Beta short-read assay. DNA came from CD4+ T cells after culture. TCRdb re-called the PCR reads through MiXCR, storing one row per CDR3 protein. The sample carries fewer than 20,000 distinct CDR3 sequences, about 40% recorded once. The sequence derives from a human donor who received a COVID-19 vaccine. Sequencing was performed on CD4+ T cells from blood, cultured in vitro, taken before SARS-CoV-2 vaccination. J is TRBJ2-7 and V is TRBV2; D ambiguous. The CDR3 DNA is TGTGCCAGCAGTGAAGCAGGCTACGAGCAGTACTTC. Translation gives CASSEAGYEQYF.